This paragraph reports one TCR beta chain. An end of the junction differs from the germline gene, which may be a read error. Germline-derived CDR1 and CDR2 are SEHNR and FQNEAQ (reference sequence). The CDR3 is 16 amino acids. The data derive from a study of cytomegalovirus exposure and HLA in healthy donors. The PCR had 60 Vbeta and 13 Jbeta primers. The table came from immunoSEQ multiplex PCR; TCRdb's copy has only in-frame clones and leaves some out. The sample lists some 130,000 clones, around four fifths seen once, with around 3% in the top ten. The V gene is TRBV7-9, the J gene TRBJ1-2; TRBD1 matches 9 bases. This clonotype was sampled from a boy aged 2 to 9 in good health and CMV-seronegative. Sequenced input: PBMCs. The CDR3 DNA sequence: TGTTCCAGCAGCTCCCCCGAAACAGGGGGCGCCGATGGCTACACCTTC. As protein: CSSSSPETGGADGYTF.